Described below is a single T cell receptor beta chain sequence and its context. The antigen is not known. This sample was taken from a study of post-analysis software for immune sequencing data. Study context: Disease courses included relapsing-remitting, secondary progressive and progressive-relapsing multiple sclerosis. Study-level results: Controls had significantly higher normalized Chao1 diversity than multiple sclerosis patients. Patients used five TRBV segments, including TRBV5-6, TRBV5-1 and TRBV20-1, more often than controls. The authors found that F measure strongly co-clustered same-batch samples.

Germline lookup yields CDR1 DFQATT and CDR2 SNEGSKA (reference sequence). After removal of 0 bases from V and 12 bases from J, the junction contained 10 bases not matched to a gene. CDR3 length: 15 amino acids. Carried by the TCR beta cDNA libraries were unique molecular identifiers. T cells numbering about 0.95 to 10 million gave rise to a few hundred thousand cDNA molecules. TCRdb reanalysed the PCR reads using MiXCR and keeps one entry per CDR3 protein. Here the sample spans some 260,000 distinct CDR3 sequences, roughly a third being singletons. This receptor was taken from a girl between 5 and 17 years old with multiple sclerosis. Sequencing was carried out using blood. The V and J genes are TRBV20-1 and TRBJ1-4; 10 positions agree with TRBD1. CDR3 DNA sequence: TGCAGTGCTAGAGAAACCCGGGACAGGGGAAACGAACTGTTTTTT. The encoded protein is CSARETRDRGNELFF.